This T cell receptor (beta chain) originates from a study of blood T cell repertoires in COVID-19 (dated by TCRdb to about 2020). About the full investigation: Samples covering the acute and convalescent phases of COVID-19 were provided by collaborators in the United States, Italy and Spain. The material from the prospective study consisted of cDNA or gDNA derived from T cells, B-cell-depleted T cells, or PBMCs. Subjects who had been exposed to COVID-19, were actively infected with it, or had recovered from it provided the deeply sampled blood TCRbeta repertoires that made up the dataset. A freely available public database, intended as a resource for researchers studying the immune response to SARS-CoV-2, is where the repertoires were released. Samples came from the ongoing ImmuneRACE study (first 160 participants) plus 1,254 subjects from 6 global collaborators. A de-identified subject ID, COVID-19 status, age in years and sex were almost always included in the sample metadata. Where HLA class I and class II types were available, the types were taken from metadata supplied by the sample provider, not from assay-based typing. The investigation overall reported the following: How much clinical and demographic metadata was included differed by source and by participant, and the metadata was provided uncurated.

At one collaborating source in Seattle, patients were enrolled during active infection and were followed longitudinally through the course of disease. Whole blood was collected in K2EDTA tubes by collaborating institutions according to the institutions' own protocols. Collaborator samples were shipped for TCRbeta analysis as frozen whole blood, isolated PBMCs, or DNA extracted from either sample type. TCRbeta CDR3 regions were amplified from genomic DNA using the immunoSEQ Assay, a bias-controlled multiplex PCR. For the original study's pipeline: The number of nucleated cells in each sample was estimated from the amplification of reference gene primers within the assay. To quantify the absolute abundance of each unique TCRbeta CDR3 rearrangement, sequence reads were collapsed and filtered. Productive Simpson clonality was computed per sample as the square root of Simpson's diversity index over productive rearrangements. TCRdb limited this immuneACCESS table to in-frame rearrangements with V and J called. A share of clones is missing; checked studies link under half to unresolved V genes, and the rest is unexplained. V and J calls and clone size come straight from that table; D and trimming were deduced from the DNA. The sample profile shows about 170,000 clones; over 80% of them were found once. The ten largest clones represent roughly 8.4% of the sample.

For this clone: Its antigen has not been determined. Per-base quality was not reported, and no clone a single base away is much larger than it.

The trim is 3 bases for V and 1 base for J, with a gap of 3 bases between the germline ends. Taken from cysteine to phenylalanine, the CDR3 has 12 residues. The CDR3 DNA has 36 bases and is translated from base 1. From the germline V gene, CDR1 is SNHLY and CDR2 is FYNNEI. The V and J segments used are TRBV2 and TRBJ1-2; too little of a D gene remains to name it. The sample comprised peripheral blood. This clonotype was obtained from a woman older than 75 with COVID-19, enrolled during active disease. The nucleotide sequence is TGTGCCAGCAGTGACCGTAACTATGGCTACACCTTC. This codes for CASSDRNYGYTF. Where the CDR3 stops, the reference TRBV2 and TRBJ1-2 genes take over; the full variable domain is EPEVTQTPSHQVTQMGQEVILRCVPISNHLYFYWYRQILGQKVEFLVSFYNNEISEKSEIFDDQFSVERPDGSNFTLKIRSTKLEDSAMYFCASSDRNYGYTFGSGTRLTVV.